In its sample, the clone carrying this T cell receptor beta chain was seen a few times. Its target is unknown. The sample belongs to a study of cytomegalovirus exposure and HLA in healthy donors. Study outcomes and limitations: When analyzed later, a missense DCLRE1C variant was found to be linked to TCR beta V- and J-gene trimming.

Primers included in the PCR were 60 Vbeta and 13 Jbeta primers. Libraries were prepared by immunoSEQ multiplex PCR; TCRdb keeps only in-frame clonotypes and omits some of them. The table records 85,000 to 130,000 clones, almost 80% of them present only once. Germline V gene data show CDR1 as SGDLS and CDR2 as YYNGEE. Trimming stripped 4 bases from V and 1 base from J, with 9 bases between. The CDR3 contains 14 residues. The sequence was collected from a man between 60 and 75 years old in good health and CMV-seropositive. This chain connects TRBV9 to TRBJ1-5; D may be TRBD1 (5 bases). The sample comprised PBMCs. CDR3 loop: CASSSTGSNQPQHF. DNA of the CDR3: TGTGCCAGCAGCTCCACAGGCAGCAATCAGCCCCAGCATTTT.